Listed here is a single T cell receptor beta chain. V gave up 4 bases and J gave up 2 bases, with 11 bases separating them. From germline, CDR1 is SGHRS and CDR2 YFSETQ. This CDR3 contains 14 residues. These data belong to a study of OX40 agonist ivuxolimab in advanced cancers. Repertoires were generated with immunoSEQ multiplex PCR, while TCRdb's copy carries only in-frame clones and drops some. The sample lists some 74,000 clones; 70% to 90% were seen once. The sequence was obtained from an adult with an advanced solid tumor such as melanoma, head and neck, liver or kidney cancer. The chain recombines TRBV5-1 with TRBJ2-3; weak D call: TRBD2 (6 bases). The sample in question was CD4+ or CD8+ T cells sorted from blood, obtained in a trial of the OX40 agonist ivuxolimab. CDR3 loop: CASSPGLVTDTQYF. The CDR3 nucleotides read TGCGCCAGCAGCCCGGGACTCGTCACAGATACGCAGTATTTT.